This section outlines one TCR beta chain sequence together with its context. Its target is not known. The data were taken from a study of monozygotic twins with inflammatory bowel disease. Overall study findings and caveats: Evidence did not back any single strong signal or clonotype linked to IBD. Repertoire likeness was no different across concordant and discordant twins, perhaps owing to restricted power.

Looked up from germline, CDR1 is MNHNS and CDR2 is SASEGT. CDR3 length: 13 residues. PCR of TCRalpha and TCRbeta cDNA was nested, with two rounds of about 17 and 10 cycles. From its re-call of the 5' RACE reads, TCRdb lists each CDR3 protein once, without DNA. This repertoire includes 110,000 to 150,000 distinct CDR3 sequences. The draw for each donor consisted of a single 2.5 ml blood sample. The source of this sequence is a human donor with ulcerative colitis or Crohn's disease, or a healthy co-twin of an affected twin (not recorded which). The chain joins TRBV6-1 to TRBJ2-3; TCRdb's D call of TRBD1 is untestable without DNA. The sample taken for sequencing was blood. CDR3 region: CASSALARDTQYF.